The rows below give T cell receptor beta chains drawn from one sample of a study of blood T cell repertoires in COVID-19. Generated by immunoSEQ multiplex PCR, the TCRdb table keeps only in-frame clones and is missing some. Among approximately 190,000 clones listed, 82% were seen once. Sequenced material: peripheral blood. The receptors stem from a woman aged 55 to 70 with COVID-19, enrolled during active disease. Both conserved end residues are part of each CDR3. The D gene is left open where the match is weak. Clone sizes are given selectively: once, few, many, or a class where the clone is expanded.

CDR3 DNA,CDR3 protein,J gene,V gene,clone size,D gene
TGTGCCAGCAGAACGGGACTCTTAACCTACGAGCAGTACTTC,CASRTGLLTYEQYF,TRBJ2-7,TRBV2,-,-
TGTGCCAGCAGTCCCAGGACAGCTAACTATGGCTACACCTTC,CASSPRTANYGYTF,TRBJ1-2,TRBV27,few,-
TGTGCCAGCAACCCTATGGGCGAGCAGTTCTTC,CASNPMGEQFF,TRBJ2-1,TRBV7-9,-,-
TGTGCCAGTAGTAACCTCCCCCGGGACAGGGTCTCACGCCAGCCCCAGCATTTT,CASSNLPRDRVSRQPQHF,TRBJ1-5,TRBV19,once,TRBD1
TGTGCCAGCAGCGATCGGACAGGGGCCTCCTCGAACACTGAAGCTTTCTTT,CASSDRTGASSNTEAFF,TRBJ1-1,TRBV9,-,TRBD1
TGTGCCAGCAGCTTGGCGGGAACCAGCACAGATACGCAGTATTTT,CASSLAGTSTDTQYF,TRBJ2-3,TRBV5-4,-,-
TGTGCCAGCAGTACCCCAACAGGGGGTAATTCACCCCTCCACTTT,CASSTPTGGNSPLHF,TRBJ1-6,TRBV28,-,TRBD1
TGTGCCAGCAGTTTACCCTCAGGACAGGGCGCTGAAGCTTTCTTT,CASSLPSGQGAEAFF,TRBJ1-1,TRBV28,few,TRBD1
TGTGCCAGTACCACCTCCGCTAGCTCCTACAATGAGCAGTTCTTC,CASTTSASSYNEQFF,TRBJ2-1,TRBV19,once,-
TGTGCCTGGAGTGTAAAGGCGGGCCTAGGGACCGGGGAGCTGTTTTTT,CAWSVKAGLGTGELFF,TRBJ2-2,TRBV30,few,-
TGTGCCAGCAGCCTCACCGGGTCCGGAGGGAATGGCTACACCTTC,CASSLTGSGGNGYTF,TRBJ1-2,TRBV6-5,once,-
TGTGCCAGCAGCGCCACAGGTCCCTATGGCCACACCTTC,CASSATGPYGHTF,TRBJ1-2,TRBV7-9,-,-
TGTGCCAGCCGACAGGGTTACAATTCACCCCTCCACTTT,CASRQGYNSPLHF,TRBJ1-6,TRBV6-5,few,TRBD1
TGTGCCACCCGCAGGATCTACGAGCAGTACTTC,CATRRIYEQYF,TRBJ2-7,TRBV6-5,once,-
TGTGCCAGCAGCTTAAGGGGACAGACCCAAGAGACCCAGTACTTC,CASSLRGQTQETQYF,TRBJ2-5,TRBV5-6,-,TRBD1
TGTGCCAGCAGTCCAGCGGGTTTCACCTACGAGCAGTACTTC,CASSPAGFTYEQYF,TRBJ2-7,TRBV6-5,-,-
TGCAGTGCTAGTTACGCGGGGAATACCTACGAGCAGTACTTC,CSASYAGNTYEQYF,TRBJ2-7,TRBV20-1,-,-
TGTGCCAGCTTCCGGGACAGGGCCTGGGCCGGGGCCAGTAGGAAAAAGAACACCTTC,CASFRDRAWAGASRKKNTF,TRBJ1-2,TRBV2,-,TRBD1
TGCGCCAGCAGCTTGGAATCGTTTCGGAACACTGAAGCTTTCTTT,CASSLESFRNTEAFF,TRBJ1-1,TRBV5-1,-,-
TGTGCCACCAGTGATCCTCGGGGGGAACAAGAGACCCAGTACTTC,CATSDPRGEQETQYF,TRBJ2-5,TRBV24-1,-,TRBD2
TGTGCCAGCAGTTACTCGATGTTTAGTTCTCGAGACACCATATATTTT,CASSYSMFSSRDTIYF,TRBJ1-3,TRBV6-5,-,-
TGTGCCAGCAGTTCGCCACCGGGACAAGTAAGCGGCTACACCTTC,CASSSPPGQVSGYTF,TRBJ1-2,TRBV6-5,few,-
TGTGCCAGCTCACCAGATCAGGGGGCCGAGCAGTACTTC,CASSPDQGAEQYF,TRBJ2-7,TRBV18,few,TRBD1
TGTGCCAACAAGAGGCCCCTCGGGGAAGGCTACACCTTC,CANKRPLGEGYTF,TRBJ1-2,TRBV28,-,-
TGTGCCAGCAGTTTAAGTACAGGGGGTCCGAATTCACCCCTCCACTTT,CASSLSTGGPNSPLHF,TRBJ1-6,TRBV28,once,TRBD1
TGTGCCAGCAGAACAGGTTCCTACGAGCAGTACTTC,CASRTGSYEQYF,TRBJ2-7,TRBV27,-,-
TGTGCCAGCAGCGTCTCCGGGGACAGCCGACACAATGAGCAGTTCTTC,CASSVSGDSRHNEQFF,TRBJ2-1,TRBV9,-,TRBD1
TGTGCCTGGAGTGTACACAGGGGGTCCTACGAGCAGTACTTC,CAWSVHRGSYEQYF,TRBJ2-7,TRBV30,once,TRBD1
TGTGCCAGTAGACCCAGCGGGGGCAGGGAGACCCAGTACTTC,CASRPSGGRETQYF,TRBJ2-5,TRBV19,-,TRBD2
TGTGCCAGTAGTATACTCCGGACTAGCGGGTTAAACAATGAGCAGTTCTTC,CASSILRTSGLNNEQFF,TRBJ2-1,TRBV19,-,TRBD2
TGTGCCAGCAGCCTTAGCCGGTACCAAGAGACCCAGTACTTC,CASSLSRYQETQYF,TRBJ2-5,TRBV7-9,-,-
TGTGCCAGCAGCCTAGACAGGGCAGATACGCAGTATTTT,CASSLDRADTQYF,TRBJ2-3,TRBV7-2,-,TRBD1
TGTGCCAGCAGTAGCACGATGACAGCCTACTATGGCTACACCTTC,CASSSTMTAYYGYTF,TRBJ1-2,TRBV28,once,-
TGCGCCAGCAGCTTGGCGGTAGCAGATACGCAGTATTTT,CASSLAVADTQYF,TRBJ2-3,TRBV5-1,-,-
TGTGCCAGCAGCTGGAAGAGCGGGGACTTCTACAATGAGCAGTTCTTC,CASSWKSGDFYNEQFF,TRBJ2-1,TRBV7-2,-,TRBD2
TGTGCCAGCAGTCCTCACCGGGGAAATAATGAAAAACTGTTTTTT,CASSPHRGNNEKLFF,TRBJ1-4,TRBV2,few,-
TGTGCCAGCTCGCTCGGCCCCGCGGGGGACAATGAGCAGTTCTTC,CASSLGPAGDNEQFF,TRBJ2-1,TRBV18,-,TRBD2
TGTGCCAGCAGTTTGTGGCCTGGGGGCGGTGAAGCTTTCTTT,CASSLWPGGGEAFF,TRBJ1-1,TRBV28,once,-
TGTGCCAGCTCACCACTTAGAGGGCCAGATCAGCCCCAGCATTTT,CASSPLRGPDQPQHF,TRBJ1-5,TRBV18,-,-
TGTGCCAGTGGGGGCGGCTATAATGAAAAACTGTTTTTT,CASGGGYNEKLFF,TRBJ1-4,TRBV12-3/TRBV12-4,-,-
TGCGCCAGCAGCTCCAGACAGGGGGGTAATGAGCAGTTCTTC,CASSSRQGGNEQFF,TRBJ2-1,TRBV5-1,-,TRBD1
TGTGCCAGCAGTTTATCGACAGTCGGAAACACCATATATTTT,CASSLSTVGNTIYF,TRBJ1-3,TRBV28,-,-
TGTGCCAGCAGCTTTAGGGAGGACGGGGCCAACGTCCTGACTTTC,CASSFREDGANVLTF,TRBJ2-6,TRBV9,-,-
TGTGCCTGGAGTAGCGACAGGGATTCCTCTGGAAACACCATATATTTT,CAWSSDRDSSGNTIYF,TRBJ1-3,TRBV30,-,TRBD1
TGTGCCAGCAGCGTAGAGGTGGCAGGGGAAACTGAAGCTTTCTTT,CASSVEVAGETEAFF,TRBJ1-1,TRBV9,-,-
TGCGCCAGCAGCCAAAGCAGGGGAGCCCTAGAGAATACTGAAGCTTTCTTT,CASSQSRGALENTEAFF,TRBJ1-1,TRBV4-1,-,-
TGTGCCAGCAGCCAACTCAGACAGGGGGCAGGGGAGCTGTTTTTT,CASSQLRQGAGELFF,TRBJ2-2,TRBV4-2,-,TRBD1
TGTGCCAGCAGCCATCGAGCAGGGCTAGCCAAAAACATTCAGTACTTC,CASSHRAGLAKNIQYF,TRBJ2-4,TRBV3-1/TRBV3-2,-,-
TGTGCCAGCAGCGGCGAGAACAGGGGCACTGAAGCTTTCTTT,CASSGENRGTEAFF,TRBJ1-1,TRBV9,-,TRBD1
TGCGCCAGCAGTGAGTCAATAGGACAGGGAGAGTATCCGTATAGCAATCAGCCCCAGCATTTT,CASSESIGQGEYPYSNQPQHF,TRBJ1-5,TRBV10-1,-,TRBD1
TGTGCCAGCAGGCCAGGGGGCTATGAGACCCAGTACTTC,CASRPGGYETQYF,TRBJ2-5,TRBV28,-,TRBD1
TGTGCCAGCAGTTATGACAGGGGCGAGACCCAGTACTTC,CASSYDRGETQYF,TRBJ2-5,TRBV27,few,TRBD1
TGTGCCAGCAGCTTGTATAACACCGGGGAGCTGTTTTTT,CASSLYNTGELFF,TRBJ2-2,TRBV5-6,-,-
TGTGCCAGCAGCCAAGCGGGAGCTGGTACAGATACGCAGTATTTT,CASSQAGAGTDTQYF,TRBJ2-3,TRBV14,-,-
TGTGCCAGCAGGGGGGTGTCGGGCTACACCTTC,CASRGVSGYTF,TRBJ1-2,TRBV4-2,-,-
TGTGCCAGCAGCTTTGGACAGAATAATTCACCCCTCCACTTT,CASSFGQNNSPLHF,TRBJ1-6,TRBV7-3,few,-
TGTGCCAGTAGTATGGGGGCCACGAACACCGGGGAGCTGTTTTTT,CASSMGATNTGELFF,TRBJ2-2,TRBV19,-,-
TGTGCCAGCAGCCCGGGACAGGGGCGAGTGGGGGGCACTGAAGCTTTCTTT,CASSPGQGRVGGTEAFF,TRBJ1-1,TRBV2,-,TRBD1
TGTGCCAGCAGCTCAGCGGGAGCCGAGGAGACCCAGTACTTC,CASSSAGAEETQYF,TRBJ2-5,TRBV11-2,-,TRBD2
TGCGCCAGCAGCCCCACATGGGCCCTTGATGGCTACACCTTC,CASSPTWALDGYTF,TRBJ1-2,TRBV4-1,-,-